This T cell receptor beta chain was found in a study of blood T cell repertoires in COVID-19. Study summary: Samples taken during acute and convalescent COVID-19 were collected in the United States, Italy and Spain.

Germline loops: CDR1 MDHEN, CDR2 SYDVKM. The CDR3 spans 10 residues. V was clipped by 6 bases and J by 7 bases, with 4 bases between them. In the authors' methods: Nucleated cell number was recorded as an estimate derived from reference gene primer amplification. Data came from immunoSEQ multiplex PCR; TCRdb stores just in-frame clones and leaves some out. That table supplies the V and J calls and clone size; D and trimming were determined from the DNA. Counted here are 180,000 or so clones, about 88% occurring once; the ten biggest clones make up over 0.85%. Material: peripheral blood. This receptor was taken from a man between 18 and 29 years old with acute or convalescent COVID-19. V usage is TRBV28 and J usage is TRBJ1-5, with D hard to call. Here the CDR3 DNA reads TGTGCCAGCAGCCTACAGCCCCAGCATTTT. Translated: CASSLQPQHF.